This T cell receptor (beta chain) was captured by sequencing in a study of response to subunit inactivated influenza vaccine. The CDR3 length is 15 residues. Germline CDR1 is SGHRS and CDR2 is YFSETQ. The V and J ends lost 0 bases and 0 bases respectively, with 8 bases between them. MiXCR, applied by TCRdb to the RT-PCR reads, yields one record per CDR3 protein. The table records more than 600,000 distinct CDR3 sequences, less than 20% of them present only once. This receptor was identified in a man aged 45-60 years who received an inactivated influenza vaccine. This sample comprised PBMCs from blood, obtained 5 to 6 days after vaccination. The chain employs TRBV5-1 and TRBJ2-3; D is unresolved. In nucleotides, the CDR3 is TGCGCCAGCAGCTTGGACGGTTTTAGCACAGATACGCAGTATTTT. Its protein is CASSLDGFSTDTQYF.